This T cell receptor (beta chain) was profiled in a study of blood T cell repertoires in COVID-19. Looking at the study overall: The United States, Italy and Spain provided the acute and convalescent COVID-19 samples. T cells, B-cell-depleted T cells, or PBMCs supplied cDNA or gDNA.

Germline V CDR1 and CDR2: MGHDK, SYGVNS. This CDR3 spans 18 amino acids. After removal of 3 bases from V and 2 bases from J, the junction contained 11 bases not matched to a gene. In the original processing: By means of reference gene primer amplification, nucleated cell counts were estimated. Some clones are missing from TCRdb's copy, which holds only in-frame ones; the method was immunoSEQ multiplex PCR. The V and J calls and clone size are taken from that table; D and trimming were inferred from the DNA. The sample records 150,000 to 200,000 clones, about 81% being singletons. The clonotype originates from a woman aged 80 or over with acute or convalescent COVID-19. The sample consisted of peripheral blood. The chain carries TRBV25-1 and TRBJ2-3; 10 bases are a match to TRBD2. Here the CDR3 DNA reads TGTGCCAGCAGTGATTCTTGGACTAGCGGATCATACACAGATACGCAGTATTTT. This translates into CASSDSWTSGSYTDTQYF. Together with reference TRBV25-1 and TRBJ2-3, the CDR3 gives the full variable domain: EADIYQTPRYLVIGTGKKITLECSQTMGHDKMYWYQQDPGMELHLIHYSYGVNSTEKGDLSSESTVSRIRTEHFPLTLESARPSHTSQYLCASSDSWTSGSYTDTQYFGPGTRLTVL.